This note documents a single T cell receptor beta chain sequence. Its specificity is not known. Clones were sequenced by immunoSEQ multiplex PCR, and TCRdb holds only the in-frame ones, with some missing. The data show some 99,000 clones, around 88% seen once. This specimen comes from a study of OX40 agonist ivuxolimab in advanced cancers. Overall study context: Patients got intravenous ivuxolimab at 0.01 to 10 mg/kg every 2 weeks. With a range of roughly 20 to 85, age averaged approximately 54 years, and 65% to 85% were male. Partial responses were observed in three patients, of whom one had hepatocellular carcinoma and two had cutaneous melanoma.

Findings and limits, study-wide: People who partly responded at 0.1-3.0 mg/kg had some of the least clonal expansion seen.

The source was CD4+ or CD8+ T cells sorted from blood, collected in a trial of the OX40 agonist ivuxolimab. The TCR originated in an adult with an advanced solid tumor such as melanoma, head and neck, liver or kidney cancer.

The CDR3 DNA sequence: TGTGCCATCAGGACTAGCGGGGGGGCCATGGGTGAGCAGTTCTTC. The encoded protein is CAIRTSGGAMGEQFF. V is TRBV10-3 and J is TRBJ2-1; 14 bases line up with TRBD2. Germline CDR1 ENHRY, CDR2 SYGVKD. The CDR3 extends over 15 amino acids. With V trimmed by 6 bases and J by 9 bases, 7 bases remained unmatched.